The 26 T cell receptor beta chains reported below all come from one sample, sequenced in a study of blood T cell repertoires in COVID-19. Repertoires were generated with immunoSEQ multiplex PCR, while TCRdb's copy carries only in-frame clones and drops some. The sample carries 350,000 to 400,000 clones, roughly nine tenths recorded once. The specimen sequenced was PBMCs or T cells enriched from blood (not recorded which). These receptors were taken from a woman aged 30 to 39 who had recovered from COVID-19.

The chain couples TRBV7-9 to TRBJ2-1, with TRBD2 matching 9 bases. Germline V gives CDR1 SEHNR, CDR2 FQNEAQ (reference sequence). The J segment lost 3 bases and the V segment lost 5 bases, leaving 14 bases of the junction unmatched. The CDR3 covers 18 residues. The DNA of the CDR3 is TGTGCCAGCAGCCAGGGTCGCGGGGGGGGAACTTACTACAATGAGCAGTTCTTC. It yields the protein CASSQGRGGGTYYNEQFF. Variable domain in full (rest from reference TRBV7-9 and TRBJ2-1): DTGVSQNPRHKITKRGQNVTFRCDPISEHNRLYWYRQTLGQGPEFLTYFQNEAQLEKSRLLSDRFSAERPKGSFSTLEIQRTEQGDSAMYLCASSQGRGGGTYYNEQFFGPGTRLTVL.

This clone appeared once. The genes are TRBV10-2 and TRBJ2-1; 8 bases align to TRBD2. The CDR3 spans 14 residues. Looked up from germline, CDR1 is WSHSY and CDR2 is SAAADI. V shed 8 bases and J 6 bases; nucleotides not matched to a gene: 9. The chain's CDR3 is CASDETGGRNEQFF. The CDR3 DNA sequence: TGCGCCAGCGACGAGACGGGAGGGCGCAATGAGCAGTTCTTC.

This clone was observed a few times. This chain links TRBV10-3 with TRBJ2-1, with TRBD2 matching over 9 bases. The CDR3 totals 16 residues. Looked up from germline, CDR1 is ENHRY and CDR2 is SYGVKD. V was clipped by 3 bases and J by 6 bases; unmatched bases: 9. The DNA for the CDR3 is TGTGCCATCAGTGATGGGCTAGCGGGGACTTTCAATGAGCAGTTCTTC. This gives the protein CAISDGLAGTFNEQFF.

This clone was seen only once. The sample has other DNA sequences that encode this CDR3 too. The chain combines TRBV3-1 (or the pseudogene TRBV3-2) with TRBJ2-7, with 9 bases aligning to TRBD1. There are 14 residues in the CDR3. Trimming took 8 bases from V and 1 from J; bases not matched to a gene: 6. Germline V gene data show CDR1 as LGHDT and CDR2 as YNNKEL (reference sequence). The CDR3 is CASSPGTGSYEQYF. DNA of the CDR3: TGTGCCAGCTCACCCGGGACAGGGTCCTACGAGCAGTACTTC.

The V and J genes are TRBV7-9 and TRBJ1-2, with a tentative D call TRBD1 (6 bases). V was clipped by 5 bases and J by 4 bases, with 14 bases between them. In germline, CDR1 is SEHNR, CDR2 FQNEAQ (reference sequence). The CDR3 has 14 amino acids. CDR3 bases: TGTGCCAGCAGCCAGGCAGGACAGCCCTATGGCTACACCTTC. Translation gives CASSQAGQPYGYTF. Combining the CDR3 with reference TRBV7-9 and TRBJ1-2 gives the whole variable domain DTGVSQNPRHKITKRGQNVTFRCDPISEHNRLYWYRQTLGQGPEFLTYFQNEAQLEKSRLLSDRFSAERPKGSFSTLEIQRTEQGDSAMYLCASSQAGQPYGYTFGSGTRLTVV.

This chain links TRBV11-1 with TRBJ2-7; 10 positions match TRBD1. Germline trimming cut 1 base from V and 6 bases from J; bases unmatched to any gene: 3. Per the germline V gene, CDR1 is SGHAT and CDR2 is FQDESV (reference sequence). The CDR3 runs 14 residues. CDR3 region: CASSLGDRGPEQYF. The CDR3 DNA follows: TGTGCCAGCAGCTTAGGGGACAGGGGCCCCGAGCAGTACTTC. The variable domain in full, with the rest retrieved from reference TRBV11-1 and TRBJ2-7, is EAEVAQSPRYKITEKSQAVAFWCDPISGHATLYWYRQILGQGPELLVQFQDESVVDDSQLPKDRFSAERLKGVDSTLKIQPAELGDSAMYLCASSLGDRGPEQYFGPGTRLTVT.

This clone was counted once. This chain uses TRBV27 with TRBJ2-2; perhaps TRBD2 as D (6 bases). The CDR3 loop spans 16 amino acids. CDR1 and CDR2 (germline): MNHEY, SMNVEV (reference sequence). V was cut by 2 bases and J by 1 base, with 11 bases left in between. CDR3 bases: TGTGCCAGCAGTTTAATCGGAGGGGTGAACACCGGGGAGCTGTTTTTT. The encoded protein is CASSLIGGVNTGELFF.

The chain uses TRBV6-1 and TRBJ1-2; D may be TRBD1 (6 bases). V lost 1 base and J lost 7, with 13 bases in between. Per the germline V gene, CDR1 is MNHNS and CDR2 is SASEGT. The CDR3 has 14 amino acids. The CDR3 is CASSEGGGSRGYTF. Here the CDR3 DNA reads TGTGCCAGCAGTGAAGGAGGGGGTTCCCGTGGCTACACCTTC.

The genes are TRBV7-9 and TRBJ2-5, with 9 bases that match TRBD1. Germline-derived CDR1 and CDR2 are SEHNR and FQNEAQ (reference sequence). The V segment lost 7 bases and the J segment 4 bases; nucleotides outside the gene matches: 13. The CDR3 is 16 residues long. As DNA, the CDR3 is TGTGCCAGCACCCAATGGGGACAGGGAAGGGGAGAGACCCAGTACTTC. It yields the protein CASTQWGQGRGETQYF.

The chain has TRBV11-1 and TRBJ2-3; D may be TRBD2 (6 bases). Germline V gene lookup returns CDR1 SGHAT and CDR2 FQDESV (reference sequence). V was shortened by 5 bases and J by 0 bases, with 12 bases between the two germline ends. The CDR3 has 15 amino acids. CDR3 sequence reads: CASSVRDLSTDTQYF. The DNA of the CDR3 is TGTGCCAGCAGCGTCCGGGACTTAAGCACAGATACGCAGTATTTT.

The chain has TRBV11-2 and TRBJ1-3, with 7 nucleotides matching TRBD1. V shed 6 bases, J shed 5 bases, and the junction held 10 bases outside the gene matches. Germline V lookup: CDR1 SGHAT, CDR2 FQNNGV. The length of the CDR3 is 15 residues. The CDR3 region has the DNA TGTGCCAGCAGTCGAATACAGGGGATCCGAAACACCATATATTTT. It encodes CASSRIQGIRNTIYF.

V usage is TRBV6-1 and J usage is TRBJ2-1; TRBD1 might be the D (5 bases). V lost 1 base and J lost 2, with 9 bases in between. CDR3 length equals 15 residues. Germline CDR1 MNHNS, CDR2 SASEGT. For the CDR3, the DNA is TGTGCCAGCAGTGAAGACGACAGTCCCTACAATGAGCAGTTCTTC. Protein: CASSEDDSPYNEQFF.

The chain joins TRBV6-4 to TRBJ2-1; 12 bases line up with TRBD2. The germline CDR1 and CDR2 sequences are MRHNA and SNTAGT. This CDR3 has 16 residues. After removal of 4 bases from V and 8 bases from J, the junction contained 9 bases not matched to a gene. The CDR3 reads CASSASTSGGRDEQFF. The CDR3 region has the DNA TGTGCCAGCAGTGCCTCTACTAGCGGGGGGCGAGATGAGCAGTTCTTC.

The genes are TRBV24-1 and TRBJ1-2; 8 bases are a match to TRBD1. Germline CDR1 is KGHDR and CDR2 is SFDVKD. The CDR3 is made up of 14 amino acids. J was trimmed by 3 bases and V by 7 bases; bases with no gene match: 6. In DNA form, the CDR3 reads TGTGCCACCAGCCAGGGGGCGCGGGACTATGGCTACACCTTC. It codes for CATSQGARDYGYTF.

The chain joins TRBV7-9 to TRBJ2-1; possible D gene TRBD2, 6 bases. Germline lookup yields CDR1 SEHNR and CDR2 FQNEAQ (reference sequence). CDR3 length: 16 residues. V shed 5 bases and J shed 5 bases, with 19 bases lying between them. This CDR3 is CASSPPRSGRDNEQFF. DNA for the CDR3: TGTGCCAGCAGCCCCCCTAGGAGCGGGCGAGACAATGAGCAGTTCTTC.

Here the CDR3 reads CASSLEGGDEQFF. For the CDR3, the DNA is TGTGCCAGCAGCTTAGAGGGCGGGGACGAGCAGTTCTTC. The chain has TRBV11-2 and TRBJ2-1; possibly TRBD2 for D (6 bases). V lost 0 bases, J lost 10 bases, and 10 bases lay in between. Per the germline V gene, CDR1 is SGHAT and CDR2 is FQNNGV. CDR3 length: 13 amino acids.

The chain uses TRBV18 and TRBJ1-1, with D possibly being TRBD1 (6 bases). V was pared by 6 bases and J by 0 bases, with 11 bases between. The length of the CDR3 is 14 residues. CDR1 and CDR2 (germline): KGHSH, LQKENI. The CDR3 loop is CASSDRLMNTEAFF. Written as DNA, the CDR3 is TGTGCCAGCTCGGACAGACTCATGAACACTGAAGCTTTCTTT.

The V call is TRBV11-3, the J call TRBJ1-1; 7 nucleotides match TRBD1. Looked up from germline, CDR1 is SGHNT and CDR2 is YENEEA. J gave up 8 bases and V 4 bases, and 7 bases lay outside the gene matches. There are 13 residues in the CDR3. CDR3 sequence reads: CASSSRTGAEAFF. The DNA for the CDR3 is TGTGCCAGCAGCTCCCGGACAGGAGCAGAAGCTTTCTTT.

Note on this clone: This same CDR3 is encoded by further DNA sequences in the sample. CDR3: CASSPGENTEAFF. CDR3 coding DNA: TGTGCCAGCAGTCCGGGAGAGAACACTGAAGCTTTCTTT. J is TRBJ1-1 and V is TRBV2; D ambiguous. The germline V gene encodes CDR1 SNHLY and CDR2 FYNNEI. The CDR3 spans 13 residues. V lost 5 bases, J lost 1 base, and 8 bases lay in between.

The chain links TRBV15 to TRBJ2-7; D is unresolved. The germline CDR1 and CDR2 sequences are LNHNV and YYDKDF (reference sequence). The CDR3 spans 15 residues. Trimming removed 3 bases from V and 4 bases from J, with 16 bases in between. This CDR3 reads CATSSVSARLYEQYF. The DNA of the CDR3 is TGTGCCACCAGCAGTGTATCAGCCAGGTTGTACGAGCAGTACTTC.

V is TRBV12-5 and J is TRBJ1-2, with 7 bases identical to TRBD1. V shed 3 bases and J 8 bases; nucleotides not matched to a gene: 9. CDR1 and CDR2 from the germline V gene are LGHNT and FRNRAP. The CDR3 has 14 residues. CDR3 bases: TGTGCTAGTGGTTTACCGAGGGGGCCAGGAGGCTACACCTTC. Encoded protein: CASGLPRGPGGYTF.

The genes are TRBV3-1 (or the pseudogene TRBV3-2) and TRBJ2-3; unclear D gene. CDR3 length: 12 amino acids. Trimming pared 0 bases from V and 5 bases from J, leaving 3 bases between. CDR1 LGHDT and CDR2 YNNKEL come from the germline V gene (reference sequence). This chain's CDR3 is CASSQDRDTQYF. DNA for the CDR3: TGTGCCAGCAGCCAAGATAGAGATACGCAGTATTTT.

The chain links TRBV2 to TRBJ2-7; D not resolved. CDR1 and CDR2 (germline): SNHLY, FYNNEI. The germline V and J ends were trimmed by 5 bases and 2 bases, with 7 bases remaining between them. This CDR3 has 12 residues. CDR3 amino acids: CASSSLTYEQYF. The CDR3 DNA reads TGTGCCAGCAGTTCCCTAACCTACGAGCAGTACTTC.

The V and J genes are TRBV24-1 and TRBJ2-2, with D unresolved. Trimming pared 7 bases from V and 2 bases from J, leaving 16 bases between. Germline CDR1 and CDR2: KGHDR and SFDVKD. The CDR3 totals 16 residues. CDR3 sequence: CATRRRHLRNTGELFF. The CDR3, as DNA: TGTGCCACCAGAAGACGACACCTCAGAAACACCGGGGAGCTGTTTTTT.

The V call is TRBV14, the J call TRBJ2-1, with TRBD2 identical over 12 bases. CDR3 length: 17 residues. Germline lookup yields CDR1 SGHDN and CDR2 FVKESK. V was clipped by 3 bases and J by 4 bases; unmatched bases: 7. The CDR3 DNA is TGTGCCAGCAGCCATCCCACCGGGACTAGCGGGTACAATGAGCAGTTCTTC. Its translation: CASSHPTGTSGYNEQFF.

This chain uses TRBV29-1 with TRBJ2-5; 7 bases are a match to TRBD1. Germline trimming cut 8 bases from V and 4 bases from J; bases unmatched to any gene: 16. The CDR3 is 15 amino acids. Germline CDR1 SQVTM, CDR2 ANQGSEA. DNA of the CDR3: TGCAGCATTCCCCCCCCCGACAGGGTGTCAGAGACCCAGTACTTC. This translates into CSIPPPDRVSETQYF.